These T cell receptor beta chains were read from a single sample in a study of technical replicates of blood from several donors. Sequencing was performed with immunoSEQ multiplex PCR; in TCRdb, only in-frame clones are kept and a portion is missing. Of about 81,000 clones listed, under 97% were seen once; the top ten hold around 0.39%. The sample taken for sequencing was T cells isolated from PBMCs. These receptors came from a human donor in good health. Each CDR3 is given with its conserved first and last residue. The D gene is left open where the match is weak. Size tells how often a clone was seen (once, few, many) or the class of an expanded clone, and some rows leave it out.

>TRBV7-2|TRBD1|TRBJ1-2|-
CASSQAGGSYGYTF
TGTGCCAGCAGCCAGGCAGGGGGCAGCTATGGCTACACCTTC
>TRBV11-3|-|TRBJ2-3|-
CASSKGGDTQYF
TGTGCCAGCAGCAAAGGAGGAGATACGCAGTATTTT
>TRBV6-6|TRBD1|TRBJ1-4|-
CASSYAGGSLNEKLFF
TGTGCCAGCAGTTATGCAGGGGGGAGCCTTAATGAAAAACTGTTTTTT
>TRBV27|-|TRBJ1-2|-
CASSDNPYGYTF
TGTGCCAGCAGTGACAATCCCTATGGCTACACCTTC
>TRBV6-1|-|TRBJ2-1|-
CASSQTQINEQFF
TGTGCCAGCAGCCAAACCCAGATTAATGAGCAGTTCTTC
>TRBV7-8|-|TRBJ2-7|few
CASSLAGVSYEQYF
TGTGCCAGCAGCTTAGCGGGAGTGAGCTACGAGCAGTACTTC
>TRBV10-3|-|TRBJ1-1|-
CAISERGTGNEAFF
TGTGCCATCAGTGAGAGGGGGACCGGGAATGAAGCTTTCTTT
>TRBV6-5|-|TRBJ2-7|-
CASSYGPGRAVYEQYF
TGTGCCAGCAGTTACGGTCCCGGCAGGGCCGTCTACGAGCAGTACTTC
>TRBV19|TRBD1|TRBJ2-1|-
CASSMGRQGNEQFF
TGTGCCAGTAGTATGGGTCGACAGGGAAACGAGCAGTTCTTC
>TRBV27|TRBD2|TRBJ2-1|-
CASRLAGGYNEQFF
TGTGCCAGCAGGTTAGCGGGAGGCTACAATGAGCAGTTCTTC
>TRBV5-6|TRBD2|TRBJ2-3|-
CASSLEGTSGRSGTDTQYF
TGTGCCAGCAGCTTGGAGGGGACTAGCGGGAGGTCGGGTACAGATACGCAGTATTTT
>TRBV9|TRBD2|TRBJ2-1|once
CASSVEAGGGYNEQFF
TGTGCCAGCAGCGTAGAAGCGGGAGGGGGGTACAATGAGCAGTTCTTC
>TRBV9|-|TRBJ1-5|-
CASSVSGDTNQPQHF
TGTGCCAGCAGCGTAAGCGGTGATACAAATCAGCCCCAGCATTTT
>TRBV5-1|-|TRBJ2-7|-
CASSLDFNSYEQYF
TGCGCCAGCAGCTTGGATTTCAACTCCTACGAGCAGTACTTC
>TRBV6-6|TRBD1|TRBJ2-2|-
CASSDQGAYTGELFF
TGTGCCAGCAGTGACCAGGGGGCCTACACCGGGGAGCTGTTTTTT
>TRBV4-1|-|TRBJ2-3|-
CASSQESITDTQYF
TGCGCCAGCAGCCAAGAGAGTATCACAGATACGCAGTATTTT
>TRBV19|TRBD1|TRBJ2-1|-
CASSLTGGINEQFF
TGTGCCAGTAGTCTGACAGGGGGGATCAATGAGCAGTTCTTC
>TRBV28|-|TRBJ1-1|few
CASSPPGRGNVGAFF
TGTGCCAGCAGCCCCCCGGGAAGGGGGAATGTTGGAGCTTTCTTT
>TRBV4-1|-|TRBJ1-2|-
CASSQASDILHGYTF
TGCGCCAGCAGCCAAGCATCGGACATTTTACATGGCTACACCTTC
>TRBV5-1|-|TRBJ1-2|-
CASSFSGDHGYTF
TGCGCCAGCAGCTTTTCGGGGGATCATGGCTACACCTTC
>TRBV4-2|-|TRBJ2-6|-
CASSQEASSGANVLTF
TGTGCCAGCAGCCAAGAGGCCAGCTCTGGGGCCAACGTCCTGACTTTC
>TRBV11-2|TRBD2|TRBJ2-1|-
CASSWGGGSNEQFF
TGTGCCAGCAGCTGGGGCGGGGGAAGCAATGAGCAGTTCTTC
>TRBV4-1|TRBD2|TRBJ2-3|-
CASSQDGDAGVVDTQYF
TGCGCCAGCAGCCAAGATGGGGACGCGGGAGTGGTAGATACGCAGTATTTT
>TRBV4-3|-|TRBJ2-1|-
CASSQDHRDDEQFF
TGCGCCAGCAGCCAAGATCACAGGGACGATGAGCAGTTCTTC
>TRBV9|TRBD1|TRBJ2-7|-
CASSVGWGQAYSYEQYF
TGTGCCAGCAGCGTAGGTTGGGGACAGGCTTACTCCTACGAGCAGTACTTC
>TRBV28|-|TRBJ1-2|-
CASSLRGLGGYTF
TGTGCCAGCAGCCTCCGGGGTCTGGGTGGCTACACCTTC
>TRBV12-5|-|TRBJ2-5|-
CASGYPEVSQETQYF
TGTGCTAGTGGCTACCCGGAGGTTAGCCAAGAGACCCAGTACTTC
>TRBV6-5|-|TRBJ2-7|-
CASSYRHGGYEQYF
TGTGCCAGCAGCTATAGACACGGGGGCTACGAGCAGTACTTC
>TRBV18|TRBD2|TRBJ2-7|-
CASSRGRADEQYF
TGTGCCAGCTCACGGGGGAGGGCCGACGAGCAGTACTTC
>TRBV19|-|TRBJ2-3|-
CASSPQFNTDTQYF
TGTGCCAGTAGTCCCCAGTTTAATACAGATACGCAGTATTTT
>TRBV28|TRBD1|TRBJ2-7|once
CASLGQPYEQYF
TGTGCCAGCTTGGGACAGCCCTACGAGCAGTACTTC
>TRBV11-2|-|TRBJ1-1|once
CASSPFREALGPGYEAFF
TGTGCCAGCAGCCCATTCCGGGAGGCATTGGGACCAGGTTATGAAGCTTTCTTT
>TRBV5-1|-|TRBJ1-2|-
CASSLGQIGYTF
TGCGCCAGCAGCTTGGGACAGATTGGCTACACCTTC
>TRBV19|-|TRBJ1-5|-
CASSPKDRGSNQPQHF
TGTGCCAGTAGTCCCAAGGACAGAGGTAGCAATCAGCCCCAGCATTTT
>TRBV5-1|-|TRBJ1-1|-
CASSYTGSGEAFF
TGCGCCAGCAGCTACACAGGGTCTGGTGAAGCTTTCTTT
>TRBV14|-|TRBJ1-2|-
CASSQETGFYGYTF
TGTGCCAGCAGCCAAGAAACAGGGTTCTATGGCTACACCTTC
>TRBV7-9|TRBD2|TRBJ2-2|once
CASSPSLAGGPTGELFF
TGTGCCAGCAGCCCCTCTCTAGCGGGAGGACCCACCGGGGAGCTGTTTTTT
>TRBV9|-|TRBJ2-7|-
CASSSQDIVNEQYF
TGTGCCAGCAGCTCCCAGGACATTGTAAACGAGCAGTACTTC